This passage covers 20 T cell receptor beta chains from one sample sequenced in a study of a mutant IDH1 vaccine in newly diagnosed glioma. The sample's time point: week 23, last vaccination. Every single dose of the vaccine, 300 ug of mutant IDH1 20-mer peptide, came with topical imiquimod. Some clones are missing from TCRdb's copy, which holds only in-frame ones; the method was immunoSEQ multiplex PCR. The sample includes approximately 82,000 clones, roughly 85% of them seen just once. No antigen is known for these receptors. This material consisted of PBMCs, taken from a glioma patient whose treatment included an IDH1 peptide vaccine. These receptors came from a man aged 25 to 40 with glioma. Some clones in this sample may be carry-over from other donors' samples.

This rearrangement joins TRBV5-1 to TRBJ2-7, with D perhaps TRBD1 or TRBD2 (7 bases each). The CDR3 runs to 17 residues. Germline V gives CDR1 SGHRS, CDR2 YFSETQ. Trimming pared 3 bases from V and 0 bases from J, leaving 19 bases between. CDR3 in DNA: TGCGCCAGCAGCTCGGACAGGTCTGGGGAGGGCTCCTACGAGCAGTACTTC. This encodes CASSSDRSGEGSYEQYF.

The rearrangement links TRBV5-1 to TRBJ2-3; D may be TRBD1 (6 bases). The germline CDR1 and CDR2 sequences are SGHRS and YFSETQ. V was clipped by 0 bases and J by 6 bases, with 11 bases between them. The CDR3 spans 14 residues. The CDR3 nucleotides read TGCGCCAGCAGCTTGGATGGGGGCGAGGATACGCAGTATTTT. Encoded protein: CASSLDGGEDTQYF.

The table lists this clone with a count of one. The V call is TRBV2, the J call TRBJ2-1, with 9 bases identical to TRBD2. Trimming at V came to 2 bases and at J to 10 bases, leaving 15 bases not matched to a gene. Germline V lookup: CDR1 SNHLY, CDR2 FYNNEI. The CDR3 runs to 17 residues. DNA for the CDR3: TGTGCCAGCAGTGAAAGAATAGTGACTAGCGGTCGGGGGGAGCAGTTCTTC. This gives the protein CASSERIVTSGRGEQFF.

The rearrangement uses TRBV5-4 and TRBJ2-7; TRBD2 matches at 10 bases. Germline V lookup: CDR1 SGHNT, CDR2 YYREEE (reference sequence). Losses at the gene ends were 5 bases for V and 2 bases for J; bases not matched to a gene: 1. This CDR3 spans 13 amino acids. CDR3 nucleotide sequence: TGTGCCAGCAGACTAGCGGGAACCTACGAGCAGTACTTC. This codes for CASRLAGTYEQYF.

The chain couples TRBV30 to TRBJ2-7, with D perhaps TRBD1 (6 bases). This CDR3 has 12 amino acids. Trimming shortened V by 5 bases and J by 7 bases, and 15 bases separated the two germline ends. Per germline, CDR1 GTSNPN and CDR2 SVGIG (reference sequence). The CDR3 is CAWANRVREQYF. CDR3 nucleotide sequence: TGTGCCTGGGCAAACAGGGTAAGAGAGCAGTACTTC.

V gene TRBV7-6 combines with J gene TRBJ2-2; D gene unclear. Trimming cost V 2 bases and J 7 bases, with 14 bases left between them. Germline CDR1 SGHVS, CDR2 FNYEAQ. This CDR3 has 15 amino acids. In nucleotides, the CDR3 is TGTGCCAGCAGCTTATTCGAGGCTGCGGACGGGGAGCTGTTTTTT. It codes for CASSLFEAADGELFF.

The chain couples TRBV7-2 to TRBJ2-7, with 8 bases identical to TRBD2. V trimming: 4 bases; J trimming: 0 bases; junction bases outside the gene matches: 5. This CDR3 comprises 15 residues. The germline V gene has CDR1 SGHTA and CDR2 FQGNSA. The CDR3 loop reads CASSSLAGSSYEQYF. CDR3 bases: TGTGCCAGCAGCTCTTTAGCGGGGAGCTCCTACGAGCAGTACTTC.

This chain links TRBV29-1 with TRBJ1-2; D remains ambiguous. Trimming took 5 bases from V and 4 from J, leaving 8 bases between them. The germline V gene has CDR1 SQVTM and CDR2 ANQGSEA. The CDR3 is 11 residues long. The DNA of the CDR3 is TGCAGCGTTCCCACCGGCTATGGCTACACCTTC. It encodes CSVPTGYGYTF.

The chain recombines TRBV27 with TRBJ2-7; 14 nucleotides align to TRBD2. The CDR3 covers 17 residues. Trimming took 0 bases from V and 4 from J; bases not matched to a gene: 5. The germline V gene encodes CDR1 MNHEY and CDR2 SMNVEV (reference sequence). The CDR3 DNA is TGTGCCAGCAGTTTATCCCTTGGGACTAGCGGGAGATACGAGCAGTACTTC. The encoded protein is CASSLSLGTSGRYEQYF.

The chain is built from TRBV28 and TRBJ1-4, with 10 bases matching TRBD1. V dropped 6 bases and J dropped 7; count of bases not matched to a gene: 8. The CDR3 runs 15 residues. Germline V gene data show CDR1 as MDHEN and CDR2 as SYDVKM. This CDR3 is CASRVGQGVSEKLFF. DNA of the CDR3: TGTGCCAGCAGGGTAGGACAGGGGGTTAGTGAAAAACTGTTTTTT.

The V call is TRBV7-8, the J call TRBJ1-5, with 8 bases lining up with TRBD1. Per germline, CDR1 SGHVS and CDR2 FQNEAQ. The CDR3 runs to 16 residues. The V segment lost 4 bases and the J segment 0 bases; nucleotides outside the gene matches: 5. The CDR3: CASSSQGAYSNQPQHF. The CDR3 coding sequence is TGTGCCAGCAGCTCCCAGGGGGCCTATAGCAATCAGCCCCAGCATTTT.

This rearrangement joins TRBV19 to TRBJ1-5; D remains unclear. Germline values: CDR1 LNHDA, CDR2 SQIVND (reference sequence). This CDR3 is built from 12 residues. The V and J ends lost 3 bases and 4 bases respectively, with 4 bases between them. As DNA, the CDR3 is TGTGCCAGTAGTATGAAAAATCAGCCCCAGCATTTT. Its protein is CASSMKNQPQHF.

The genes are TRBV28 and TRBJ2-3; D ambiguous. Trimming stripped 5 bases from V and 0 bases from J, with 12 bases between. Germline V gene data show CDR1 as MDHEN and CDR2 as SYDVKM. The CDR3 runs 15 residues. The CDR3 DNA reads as TGTGCCAGCAGTCCAAATTCCCGCAGCACAGATACGCAGTATTTT. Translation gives CASSPNSRSTDTQYF. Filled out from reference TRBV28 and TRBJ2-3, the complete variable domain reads DVKVTQSSRYLVKRTGEKVFLECVQDMDHENMFWYRQDPGLGLRLIYFSYDVKMKEKGDIPEGYSVSREKKERFSLILESASTNQTSMYLCASSPNSRSTDTQYFGPGTRLTVL.

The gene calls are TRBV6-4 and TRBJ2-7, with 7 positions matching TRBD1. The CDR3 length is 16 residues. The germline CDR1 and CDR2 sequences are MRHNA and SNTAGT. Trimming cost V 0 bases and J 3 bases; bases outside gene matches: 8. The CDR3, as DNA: TGTGCCAGCAGTGACTCGTTAAGGGGGCGAGGCTACGAGCAGTACTTC. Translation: CASSDSLRGRGYEQYF.

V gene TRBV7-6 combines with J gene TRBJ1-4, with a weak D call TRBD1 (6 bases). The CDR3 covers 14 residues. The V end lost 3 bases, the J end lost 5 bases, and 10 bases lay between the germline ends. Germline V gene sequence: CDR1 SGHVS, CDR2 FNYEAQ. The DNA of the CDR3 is TGTGCCAGCAGCTTTAGGGGGGGAAATGAAAAACTGTTTTTT. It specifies CASSFRGGNEKLFF.

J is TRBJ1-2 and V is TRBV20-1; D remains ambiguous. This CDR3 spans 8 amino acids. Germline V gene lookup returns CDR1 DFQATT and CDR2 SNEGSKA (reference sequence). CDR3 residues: CSAYGYTF. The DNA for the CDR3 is TGCAGCGCCTATGGCTACACCTTC.

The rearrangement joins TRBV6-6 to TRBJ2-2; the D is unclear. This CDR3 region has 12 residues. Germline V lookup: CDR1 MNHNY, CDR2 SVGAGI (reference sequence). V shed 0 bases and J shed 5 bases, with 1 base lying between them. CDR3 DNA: TGTGCCAGCAGTTACTCAACCGGGGAGCTGTTTTTT. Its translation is CASSYSTGELFF.

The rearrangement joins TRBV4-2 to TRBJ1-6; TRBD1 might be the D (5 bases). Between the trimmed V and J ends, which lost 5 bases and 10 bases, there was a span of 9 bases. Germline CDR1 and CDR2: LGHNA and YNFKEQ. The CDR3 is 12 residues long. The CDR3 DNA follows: TGTGCCAGCAGCGGGGCGGGATCACCCCTCCACTTT. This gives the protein CASSGAGSPLHF.

This CDR3 is CSASWDTQYF. Written as DNA, the CDR3 is TGCAGTGCTAGTTGGGATACGCAGTATTTT. The chain is built from TRBV20-1 and TRBJ2-3; no reliable D call. Looked up from germline, CDR1 is DFQATT and CDR2 is SNEGSKA (reference sequence). The CDR3 spans 10 residues. V was shortened by 3 bases and J by 6 bases, with 4 bases between the two germline ends.

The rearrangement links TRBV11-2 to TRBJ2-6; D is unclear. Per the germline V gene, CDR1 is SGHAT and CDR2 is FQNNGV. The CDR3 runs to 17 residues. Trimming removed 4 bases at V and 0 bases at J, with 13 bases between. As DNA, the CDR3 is TGTGCCAGCAGCTCACTCCGAGGTGCCTCTGGGGCCAACGTCCTGACTTTC. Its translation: CASSSLRGASGANVLTF.